Below, 16 T cell receptor beta chains from the same sample are listed, as sequenced in a study of T-cell memory formation after mild COVID-19 (dated by TCRdb to the early 2020s). The library was prepared using 5' RACE. Instrument used: Illumina NovaSeq 6000. The public reads were quality trimmed at Q25 with fastp and then assembled into clones with MiXCR by TCRdb, keeping productive beta chains. Every CDR3 protein is listed once, alongside the most common genes and DNA of its rows. For this sample the table gives a few hundred thousand distinct CDR3 sequences, of which around 15% were detected only once. The ten largest clones take up about a fifth of the sample. The sequencing input was PBMCs or a T cell subset sorted from them (not recorded which). Source of these receptors: a man between 18 and 35 years old who had mild COVID-19 (a few samples of this study predate the infection). The sample titles of this study are shuffled in the database, so cell type and time point are left out; the donor was told from shared clones.

The chain combines TRBV6-5 with TRBJ1-2; no firm D call. There are 15 residues in the CDR3. V lost 2 bases to trimming and J lost 6 bases, with 16 bases between them. The germline V gene has CDR1 MNHEY and CDR2 SVGAGI. This chain's CDR3 is CASSYGHPSWDGYTF. In DNA form, the CDR3 reads TGTGCCAGCAGTTACGGCCATCCCTCGTGGGATGGCTACACCTTC.

This sequence joins TRBV7-2 and TRBJ2-3; the D gene is possibly TRBD1 (6 bases). The CDR3 has 14 residues. Germline V gives CDR1 SGHTA, CDR2 FQGNSA. Trimming pared 8 bases from V and 8 bases from J, leaving 20 bases between. The CDR3 region has the DNA TGTGCCAGCCGAGCGACCACGGCACAGGGTACGCAGTATTTT. It encodes CASRATTAQGTQYF.

This clonotype appeared many times. As DNA, the CDR3 is TGCAGTGCTGAAAGGTCCACAGATACGCAGTATTTT. Residues: CSAERSTDTQYF. The chain combines TRBV20-1 with TRBJ2-3; D ambiguous. The germline gives CDR1 DFQATT, CDR2 SNEGSKA (reference sequence). V lost 5 bases and J lost 2, with 8 bases in between. The CDR3 runs 12 residues.

This clonotype turned up a few times. This rearrangement joins TRBV27 to TRBJ2-5, with D uncertain. Trimming took 4 bases from V and 3 from J, leaving 21 bases between them. This CDR3 region has 17 residues. CDR1 is MNHEY and CDR2 is SMNVEV in the germline V gene (reference sequence). This CDR3 is CASSSLSLWTEKETQYF. Here the CDR3 DNA reads TGTGCCAGCAGTTCACTATCCCTGTGGACGGAAAAAGAGACCCAGTACTTC.

Here the CDR3 reads CASSPQPGGQLYGYTF. In nucleotides, the CDR3 is TGTGCCAGCAGCCCTCAGCCGGGAGGACAGCTCTATGGCTACACCTTC. The chain is built from TRBV7-2 and TRBJ1-2, with D tentatively TRBD1 (6 bases). The CDR3 totals 16 residues. CDR1 is SGHTA, CDR2 FQGNSA, per germline. Trimming removed 5 bases at V and 4 bases at J, with 20 bases between.

The rearrangement joins TRBV20-1 to TRBJ2-1; D gene ambiguous. Germline lookup yields CDR1 DFQATT and CDR2 SNEGSKA (reference sequence). The CDR3 has 14 amino acids. Deletions cut 2 bases from V and 3 bases from J, with 11 bases between. The CDR3 protein is CSARLVHLYNEQFF. The DNA for the CDR3 is TGCAGTGCTAGACTAGTCCATCTCTACAATGAGCAGTTCTTC.

This clonotype has ten or more counts. The chain couples TRBV7-9 to TRBJ2-3; TRBD2 matches at 11 bases. The J segment lost 0 bases and the V segment lost 3 bases, leaving 5 bases of the junction unmatched. Per germline, CDR1 SEHNR and CDR2 FQNEAQ (reference sequence). CDR3 length equals 17 residues. Here the CDR3 DNA reads TGTGCCAGCAGCTTCACCCGACTAGCGGGAAGCACAGATACGCAGTATTTT. Translated: CASSFTRLAGSTDTQYF.

V usage is TRBV9 and J usage is TRBJ2-3; 8 nucleotides align to TRBD1. The CDR3 contains 16 residues. V shed 2 bases, J shed 2 bases, and the junction held 7 bases outside the gene matches. Germline CDR1 SGDLS, CDR2 YYNGEE. The CDR3, as DNA: TGTGCCAGCAGCGTGGGACAGGCCTTGCTCACAGATACGCAGTATTTT. Residues: CASSVGQALLTDTQYF.

In this sample, this clonotype turned up many times. The V gene is TRBV4-2, the J gene TRBJ2-1; D assignment may be TRBD1 or TRBD2 (6 bases each). CDR1 and CDR2 from the germline V gene are LGHNA and YNFKEQ. CDR3 length: 16 amino acids. V was shortened by 1 base and J by 4 bases, with 14 bases between the two germline ends. CDR3 sequence: CASSQGDGGHYNEQFF. CDR3 nucleotides: TGTGCCAGCAGCCAAGGCGACGGGGGCCATTACAATGAGCAGTTCTTC.

This chain's CDR3 is CSARATGLGNTEAFF. The DNA for the CDR3 is TGCAGTGCTAGGGCTACAGGGTTGGGAAACACTGAAGCTTTCTTT. This chain connects TRBV20-1 to TRBJ1-1; perhaps TRBD1 as D (6 bases). The germline V gene encodes CDR1 DFQATT and CDR2 SNEGSKA (reference sequence). The CDR3 extends over 15 amino acids. With 3 bases removed from V and 2 bases from J, the gap between germline ends came to 16 bases.

The V gene is TRBV29-1, the J gene TRBJ2-2; TRBD1 agrees at 8 bases. Germline trimming cut 6 bases from V and 4 bases from J; bases unmatched to any gene: 7. Germline CDR1 is SQVTM and CDR2 is ANQGSEA. CDR3 length: 14 residues. CDR3 coding DNA: TGCAGCGTGAGACAGGGGTCGGGCACCGGGGAGCTGTTTTTT. Residues: CSVRQGSGTGELFF.

The V and J genes are TRBV7-9 and TRBJ1-6; D is uncertain. Per the germline V gene, CDR1 is SEHNR and CDR2 is FQNEAQ (reference sequence). V was clipped by 4 bases and J by 10 bases, with 8 bases between them. This CDR3 is 12 amino acids long. The CDR3: CASSSDLSPLHF. CDR3 nucleotide sequence: TGTGCCAGCAGCTCGGATCTGTCACCCCTCCACTTT.

As for this clonotype: Just one base apart from a much larger clone, this may be a read error. The V gene is TRBV7-9, the J gene TRBJ2-5; D is possibly TRBD2 (5 bases). With 5 bases removed from V and 7 bases from J, the gap between germline ends came to 8 bases. The CDR3 contains 11 residues. Germline CDR1 SEHNR, CDR2 FQNEAQ (reference sequence). CDR3 protein: CASSTEGTQYF. The CDR3 DNA reads TGTGCCAGCAGCACAGAGGGGACCCAGTACTTC.

In this sample, this clonotype turned up a few times. The chain recombines TRBV7-9 with TRBJ1-1; D gene uncertain. Trimming left V 6 bases short and J 4 bases short, with 15 bases between. Looked up from germline, CDR1 is SEHNR and CDR2 is FQNEAQ (reference sequence). This CDR3 is built from 14 residues. CDR3 nucleotide sequence: TGTGCCAGCAGTTCGAACCCGACGGGCACTGAAGCTTTCTTT. Protein: CASSSNPTGTEAFF.

This chain links TRBV6-2 or TRBV6-3 with TRBJ2-7; D gene uncertain. The length of the CDR3 is 15 residues. CDR1 is MNHEY, CDR2 SVGEGT, per germline. The V gene lost 5 bases and the J gene lost 2 bases, with 16 bases spanning the gap. This CDR3 reads CASSRRPPGAYEQYV. The CDR3, as DNA: TGTGCCAGCAGTCGACGGCCCCCCGGAGCCTACGAGCAGTACGTC.

The CDR3 coding sequence is TGTGCCAGCAGCTACCTATCGACTAGCGGGGGGCCCACCTACAATGAGCAGTTCTTC. This encodes CASSYLSTSGGPTYNEQFF. The V gene is TRBV7-2, the J gene TRBJ2-1; TRBD2 agrees at 13 bases. This CDR3 spans 19 amino acids. J gave up 2 bases and V 4 bases, and 11 bases lay outside the gene matches. Germline values: CDR1 SGHTA, CDR2 FQGNSA.